The 11 T cell receptor beta chains reported below all come from one sample, sequenced in a study of STAT5B mutations in CD4+ large granular lymphocyte leukemia. Libraries were prepared by immunoSEQ multiplex PCR; TCRdb keeps only in-frame clonotypes and omits some of them. The table lists about 30,000 clones, 65% to 75% of them singletons. The sequencing input was CD4+ T cells from blood buffy coats. Source of these receptors: a human donor in good health.

This chain joins TRBV25-1 and TRBJ2-7; unclear D gene. The CDR3 spans 12 residues. Trimming shortened V by 5 bases and J by 6 bases, and 11 bases separated the two germline ends. Germline V lookup: CDR1 MGHDK, CDR2 SYGVNS. CDR3 in DNA: TGTGCCAGCAGTCGATGGACGGGCGAGCAGTACTTC. Protein: CASSRWTGEQYF.

This clone was recorded once. The chain carries TRBV11-3 and TRBJ2-2, with TRBD2 as a possible D gene (6 bases). The CDR3 length is 15 residues. From germline, CDR1 is SGHNT and CDR2 YENEEA. V lost 4 bases and J lost 3, with 12 bases in between. The CDR3 spells CASSSRGTDTGELFF. The CDR3 DNA reads as TGTGCCAGCAGCTCCCGGGGGACCGACACCGGGGAGCTGTTTTTT.

V is TRBV6-5 and J is TRBJ2-3; 9 bases line up with TRBD2. The V and J ends lost 4 bases and 2 bases, in that order; junction bases with no gene match: 7. Germline loops: CDR1 MNHEY, CDR2 SVGAGI. The CDR3 is 16 residues long. The CDR3 is CASSSEGTSNTDTQYF. In DNA form, the CDR3 reads TGTGCCAGCAGTTCCGAAGGGACTAGCAACACAGATACGCAGTATTTT.

The chain uses TRBV5-1 and TRBJ1-1; D is uncertain. CDR1 and CDR2 from the germline V gene are SGHRS and YFSETQ. This CDR3 spans 14 amino acids. Trimming took off 0 bases at V and 6 bases at J, with 12 bases between the two ends. This CDR3 reads CASSLAAPAPEAFF. The DNA of the CDR3 is TGCGCCAGCAGCTTGGCGGCACCGGCTCCTGAAGCTTTCTTT.

The rearrangement uses TRBV6-5 and TRBJ1-2, with 7 bases identical to TRBD1. Trimming at V came to 6 bases and at J to 7 bases, leaving 5 bases not matched to a gene. This CDR3 has 12 residues. Germline V CDR1 and CDR2: MNHEY, SVGAGI. The CDR3 reads CASSYNRGGYTF. The CDR3 DNA is TGTGCCAGCAGCTATAACAGGGGTGGCTACACCTTC.

This clone was seen just once. This chain links TRBV28 with TRBJ2-2; possible D gene TRBD2, 6 bases. CDR1 is MDHEN and CDR2 is SYDVKM in the germline V gene. The CDR3 has 15 residues. Trimming left V 4 bases short and J 4 bases short, with 13 bases between. The CDR3 here is CASSSRRAITGELFF. The CDR3 nucleotides read TGTGCCAGCAGTTCAAGGAGGGCGATCACCGGGGAGCTGTTTTTT.

The V call is TRBV10-1, the J call TRBJ1-4; D possibly corresponds to TRBD1 (5 bases). CDR1 and CDR2 (germline): WNHNN, SYGVQD (reference sequence). CDR3 length equals 16 residues. V gave up 3 bases and J gave up 8 bases, with 19 bases separating them. The CDR3 DNA is TGCGCCAGCAGTGATAGCCGGGACGCAAGGGTGGAAAAACTGTTTTTT. This codes for CASSDSRDARVEKLFF.

A few counts support this clone. The chain joins TRBV6-5 to TRBJ1-5; D uncertain. The CDR3 is 11 amino acids. With 6 bases removed from V and 6 bases from J, the gap between germline ends came to 6 bases. In germline, CDR1 is MNHEY, CDR2 SVGAGI. CDR3 in amino acids: CASSRLQPQHF. The CDR3 DNA reads as TGTGCCAGCAGCCGGCTTCAGCCCCAGCATTTT.

V is TRBV11-3 and J is TRBJ2-1; 13 bases line up with TRBD2. Germline V gene data show CDR1 as SGHNT and CDR2 as YENEEA. The CDR3 totals 18 residues. Trimming removed 4 bases from V and 4 bases from J; junction bases left unmatched: 10. CDR3 coding DNA: TGTGCCAGCAGCTCCGGACTAGCGGGAGTCTCCATGTACAATGAGCAGTTCTTC. It codes for CASSSGLAGVSMYNEQFF.

This clone came up once. The J gene is TRBJ1-2, the V gene TRBV7-8; no definite D call. CDR1 SGHVS and CDR2 FQNEAQ come from the germline V gene. V lost 4 bases, J lost 13 bases, and 19 bases lay in between. The CDR3 is 13 amino acids. The CDR3 DNA is TGTGCCAGCAGCTCCCTACGGAGTTTCTGGGCCACCTTC. Translated: CASSSLRSFWATF.

The chain couples TRBV5-6 to TRBJ1-1; D not resolved. There are 15 residues in the CDR3. Trimming cost V 7 bases and J 1 base, with 17 bases left between them. CDR1 is SGHDT, CDR2 YYEEEE, per germline. The CDR3 bases are TGTGCCAGCTACTACAATTTGGGGTCGAACACTGAAGCTTTCTTT. It codes for CASYYNLGSNTEAFF. Looking up the rest from reference TRBV5-6 and TRBJ1-1 gives the full variable domain: DAGVTQSPTHLIKTRGQQVTLRCSPKSGHDTVSWYQQALGQGPQFIFQYYEEEERQRGNFPDRFSGHQFPNYSSELNVNALLLGDSALYLCASYYNLGSNTEAFFGQGTRLTVV.